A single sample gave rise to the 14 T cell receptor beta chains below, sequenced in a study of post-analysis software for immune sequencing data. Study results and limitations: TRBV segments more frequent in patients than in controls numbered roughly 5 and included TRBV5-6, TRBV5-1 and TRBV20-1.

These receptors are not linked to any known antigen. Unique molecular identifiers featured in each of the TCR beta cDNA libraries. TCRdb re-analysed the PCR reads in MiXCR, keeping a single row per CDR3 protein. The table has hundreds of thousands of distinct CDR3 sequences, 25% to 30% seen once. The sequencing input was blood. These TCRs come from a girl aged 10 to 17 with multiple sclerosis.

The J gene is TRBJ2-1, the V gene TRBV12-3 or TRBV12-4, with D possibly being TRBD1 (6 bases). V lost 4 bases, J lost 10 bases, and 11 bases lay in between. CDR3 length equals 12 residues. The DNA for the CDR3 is TGTGCCAGCAGTTACGACAGGCAAGAGCAGTTCTTC. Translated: CASSYDRQEQFF.

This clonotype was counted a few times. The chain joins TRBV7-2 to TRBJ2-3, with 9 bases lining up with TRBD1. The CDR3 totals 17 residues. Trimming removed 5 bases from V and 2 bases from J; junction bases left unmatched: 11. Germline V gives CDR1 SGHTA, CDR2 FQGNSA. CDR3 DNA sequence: TGTGCCAGCAGCATAACCACCGGGACAGGGTTCACAGATACGCAGTATTTT. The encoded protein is CASSITTGTGFTDTQYF.

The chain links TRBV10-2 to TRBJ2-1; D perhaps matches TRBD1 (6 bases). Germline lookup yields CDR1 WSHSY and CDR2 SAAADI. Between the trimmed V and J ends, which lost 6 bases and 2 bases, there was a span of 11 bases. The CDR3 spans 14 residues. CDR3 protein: CASSGRGPYNEQFF. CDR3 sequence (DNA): TGCGCCAGCAGCGGCAGGGGCCCCTACAATGAGCAGTTCTTC.

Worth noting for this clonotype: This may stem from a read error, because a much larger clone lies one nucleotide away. The CDR3 loop reads CASSDSGAAGANVRTF. CDR3 coding DNA: TGTGCCAGCAGTGACTCGGGGGCGGCAGGGGCCAACGTCCGGACTTTC. The V call is TRBV6-4, the J call TRBJ2-6, with D maybe TRBD1 (6 bases). Germline V gene lookup returns CDR1 MRHNA and CDR2 SNTAGT. The CDR3 totals 16 residues.

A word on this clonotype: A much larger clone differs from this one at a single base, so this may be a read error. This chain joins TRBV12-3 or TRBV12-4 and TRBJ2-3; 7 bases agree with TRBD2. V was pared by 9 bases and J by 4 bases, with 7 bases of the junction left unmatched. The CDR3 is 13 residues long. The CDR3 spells CASTPGRADTQYF. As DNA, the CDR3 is TGTGCCAGTACTCCAGGGAGGGCAGATACGCAGTATTTT.

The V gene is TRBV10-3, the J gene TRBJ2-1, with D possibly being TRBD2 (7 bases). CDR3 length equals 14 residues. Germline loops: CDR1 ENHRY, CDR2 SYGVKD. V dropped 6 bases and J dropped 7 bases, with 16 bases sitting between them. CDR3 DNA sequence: TGTGCCATCAGCCCGATGGGGGGGGCAAATGAGCAGTTCTTC. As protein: CAISPMGGANEQFF.

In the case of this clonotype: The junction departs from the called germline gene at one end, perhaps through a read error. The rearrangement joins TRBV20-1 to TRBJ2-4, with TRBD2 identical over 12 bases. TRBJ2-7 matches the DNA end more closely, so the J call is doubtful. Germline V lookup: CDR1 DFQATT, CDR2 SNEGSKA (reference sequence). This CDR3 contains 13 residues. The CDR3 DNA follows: TGCAGTACTAGAGCTAGCGGGAGGGGCGAGCAGTACTTC. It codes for CSTRASGRGEQYF.

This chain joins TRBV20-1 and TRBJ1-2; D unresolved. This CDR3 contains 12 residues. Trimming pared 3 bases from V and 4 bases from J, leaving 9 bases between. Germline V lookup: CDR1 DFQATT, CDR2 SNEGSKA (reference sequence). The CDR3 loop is CSASPDSYGYTF. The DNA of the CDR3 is TGCAGTGCTAGCCCCGACTCCTATGGCTACACCTTC.

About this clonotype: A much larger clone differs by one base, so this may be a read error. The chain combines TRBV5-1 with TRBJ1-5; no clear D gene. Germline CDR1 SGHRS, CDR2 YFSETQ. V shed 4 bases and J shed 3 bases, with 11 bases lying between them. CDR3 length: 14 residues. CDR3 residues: CASSPIGSNQPQHF. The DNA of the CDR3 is TGCGCCAGCAGCCCGATAGGTTCCAATCAGCCCCAGCATTTT.

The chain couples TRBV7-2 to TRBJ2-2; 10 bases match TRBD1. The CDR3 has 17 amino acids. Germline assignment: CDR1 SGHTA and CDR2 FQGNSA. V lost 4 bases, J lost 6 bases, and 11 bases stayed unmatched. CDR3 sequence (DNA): TGTGCCAGCAGCTGGAGGCTGGGACAGGGGAGCCCCGGGGAGCTGTTTTTT. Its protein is CASSWRLGQGSPGELFF.

CDR3 coding DNA: TGTGCCAGCAGCTTAGCTAGCGAAAAACTGTTTTTT. It specifies CASSLASEKLFF. The chain links TRBV7-6 to TRBJ1-4; D gene unclear. The CDR3 totals 12 residues. V gave up 0 bases and J gave up 8 bases, with 4 bases separating them. Per the germline V gene, CDR1 is SGHVS and CDR2 is FNYEAQ.

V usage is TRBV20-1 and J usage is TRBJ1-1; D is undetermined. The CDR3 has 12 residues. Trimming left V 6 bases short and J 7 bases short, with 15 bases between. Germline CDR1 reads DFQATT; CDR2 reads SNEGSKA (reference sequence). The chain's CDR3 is CSAVVHTVEAFF. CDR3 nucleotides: TGCAGTGCCGTAGTGCACACCGTTGAAGCTTTCTTT.

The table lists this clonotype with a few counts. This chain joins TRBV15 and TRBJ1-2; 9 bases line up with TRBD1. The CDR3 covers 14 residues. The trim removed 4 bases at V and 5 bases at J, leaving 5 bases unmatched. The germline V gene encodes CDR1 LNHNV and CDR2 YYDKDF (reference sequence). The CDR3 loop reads CATSKQGARYGYTF. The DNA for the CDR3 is TGTGCCACCAGCAAACAGGGGGCGCGGTATGGCTACACCTTC.

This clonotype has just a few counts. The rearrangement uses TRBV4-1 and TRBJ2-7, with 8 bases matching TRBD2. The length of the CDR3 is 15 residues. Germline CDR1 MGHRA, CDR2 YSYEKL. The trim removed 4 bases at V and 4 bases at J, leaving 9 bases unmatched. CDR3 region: CASSPESGRGYEQYF. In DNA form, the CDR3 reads TGCGCCAGCAGCCCGGAGTCCGGGAGGGGGTACGAGCAGTACTTC.